This is a list of T cell receptor beta chains from one sample in a study of regulatory T cells in long-lasting Graves disease. One entry per CDR3 protein results from TCRdb running MiXCR on the multiplex PCR reads. Of about 470,000 distinct CDR3 sequences listed, roughly a fifth were seen once; the top ten hold about 7%. This specimen was peripheral blood mononuclear cells (PBMCs), taken when the disease was refractory, from a patient treated with antithyroid drugs. The receptor set was obtained from a female donor with Graves disease. CDR3s include the opening cysteine and the closing phenylalanine or tryptophan. A D gene is named only where the DNA matches it firmly. Size is omitted from some rows. Given values are once, few, many or a class for expanded clones.

J gene,D gene,clone size,V gene,CDR3 DNA,CDR3 protein
TRBJ2-1,-,-,TRBV11-2,TGTGCCAGCAGCTTGTTGGGGTCCGGGGCCTACAATGAGCAGTTCTTC,CASSLLGSGAYNEQFF
TRBJ2-7,TRBD1,-,TRBV25-1,TGTGCCAGCAGTGCACTCCAGGGGGCGTCCCCCTACGAGCAGTACTTC,CASSALQGASPYEQYF
TRBJ2-7,-,-,TRBV9,TGTGCCAGCAGCGAGGGGGGACAGTCCTACGAGCAGTACTTC,CASSEGGQSYEQYF
TRBJ1-1,-,many,TRBV27,TGTGCCAGCAGACGTCTGGAAGTGAACACTGAAGCTTTCTTT,CASRRLEVNTEAFF
TRBJ2-7,TRBD2,-,TRBV30,TGTGCCTGGAGTGTTAAAGCGGGATTCTCCTACGAGCAGTACTTC,CAWSVKAGFSYEQYF
TRBJ1-4,-,-,TRBV19,TGTGCCAGTAGTACGCCGGGATCAGCGACAACTAATGAAAAACTGTTTTTT,CASSTPGSATTNEKLFF
TRBJ1-5,-,-,TRBV19,TGTGCCAGTAGTATAAGCAGGGCAAGCAATCAGCCCCAGCATTTT,CASSISRASNQPQHF
TRBJ2-5,TRBD2,many,TRBV7-2,TGTGCCAGCAGCTTCTCAACTAGCGGGGCACAAGAGACCCAGTACTTC,CASSFSTSGAQETQYF
TRBJ1-6,TRBD1,-,TRBV7-8,TGTGCCAGCAGCATCGTCCCGCGACAGGGCCATTCACCCCTCCACTTT,CASSIVPRQGHSPLHF
TRBJ2-5,-,-,TRBV5-4,TGTGCCAGCAGCTTGTATGGACAACCGCCGACTCGAAAAGAGACCCAGTACTTC,CASSLYGQPPTRKETQYF
TRBJ2-5,TRBD2,many,TRBV6-1,TGTGCCAGCAGGACTAGCGGGGCGAGCCAAGAGACCCAGTACTTC,CASRTSGASQETQYF
TRBJ2-7,-,few,TRBV19,TGTGCCAGTAACCCCCGACTGGGGTTTGGCGAGCAGTACTTC,CASNPRLGFGEQYF
TRBJ2-3,TRBD2,few,TRBV20-1,TGCAGTGCTAGAGACTGGGGACTAGCGGAGGCAGACCCTAGCACAGATACGCAGTATTTT,CSARDWGLAEADPSTDTQYF
TRBJ1-1,-,many,TRBV29-1,TGCAGCGTTGCCGGGGGGGCCAAACGAAATGAAGCTTTCTTT,CSVAGGAKRNEAFF
TRBJ1-1,-,-,TRBV19,TGTGCCAGTAGTATAGAGAGAACGACGGAAGCTTTCTTT,CASSIERTTEAFF
TRBJ1-3,-,-,TRBV13,TGTGCCAGCAGTTTTACAAGGACAGCTGGAAACACCATATATTTT,CASSFTRTAGNTIYF
TRBJ1-2,TRBD1,-,TRBV7-2,TGTGCCACCGCGACAGGGGGACAGGGCTTTAACTATGGCTACACCTTC,CATATGGQGFNYGYTF
TRBJ2-5,TRBD1,-,TRBV6-1,TGTGCCAGCAGTCGGTGGACAGGGGGGTTCCAAGAGACCCAGTACTTC,CASSRWTGGFQETQYF
TRBJ1-1,TRBD1,-,TRBV9,TGTGCCAGCAGCGCCGGGACAGGGGGCCTCGTTCGAGATACTGAAGCTTTCTTT,CASSAGTGGLVRDTEAFF
TRBJ2-7,TRBD2,many,TRBV7-2,TGTGCCAGCAGCACGCAGCTAGCGGTGGGCGAGCAGTACTTC,CASSTQLAVGEQYF
TRBJ1-3,TRBD1,many,TRBV28,TGTGCCAGCAACAAACAGGGGTCTGGAAACACCATATATTTT,CASNKQGSGNTIYF
TRBJ2-5,TRBD1,-,TRBV5-1,TGCGCCAGCAGCTTGGACCCCGACAGGGTAGGCCAAGAGACCCAGTACTTC,CASSLDPDRVGQETQYF
TRBJ2-7,-,many,TRBV28,TGTGCCAGCAGTTTAATCAGGGCCCTATCCTACGAGCAGTACTTC,CASSLIRALSYEQYF
TRBJ2-7,-,many,TRBV12-5,TGTGCTAGTGCCTCCGGGACCGCGTCCTACGAGCAGTACTTC,CASASGTASYEQYF
TRBJ2-5,-,many,TRBV28,TGTGCCAGCAGCCCGAGGACGCTACCGGAGACCCAGTACTTC,CASSPRTLPETQYF
TRBJ2-5,-,few,TRBV4-3,TGCGCCAGCAGCTCCGGACAGTCCAAACAAGAGACCCAGTACTTC,CASSSGQSKQETQYF
TRBJ2-5,TRBD1,few,TRBV24-1,TGTGCCACCAGTGATTCCCAGGGGGAAGAGACCCAGTACTTC,CATSDSQGEETQYF
TRBJ2-7,-,-,TRBV6-1,TGTGCCAGCAGCCTAGGGGCACTCAACTACGAGCAGTACTTC,CASSLGALNYEQYF
TRBJ1-1,TRBD1,-,TRBV18,TGTGCCAGCTCACAAAACCGGGACAGGGCGTTTGAAGCTTTCTTT,CASSQNRDRAFEAFF
TRBJ1-1,-,-,TRBV19,TGTGCCAGTAGCCCCCCAAGAATCCCAAACACTGAAGCTTTCTTT,CASSPPRIPNTEAFF
TRBJ2-5,TRBD2,-,TRBV30,TGTGCCTGGAGTGTCGGCTTACTAGCGGGGCCCAGGAGAGAGACCCAGTACTTC,CAWSVGLLAGPRRETQYF
TRBJ2-7,-,few,TRBV6-1,TGTGCCAGCAGCGCCCCTCGGGACCTCTACGAGCAGTACTTC,CASSAPRDLYEQYF
TRBJ2-7,-,many,TRBV6-1,TGTGCCACTGAACCCGGGGCAGGCGAGCAGTACTTC,CATEPGAGEQYF
TRBJ1-5,-,-,TRBV4-1,TGCGCCAGCAGCCAAGAGGGACGGAATAGCAATCAGCCCCAGCATTTT,CASSQEGRNSNQPQHF
TRBJ1-2,TRBD1,-,TRBV24-1,TGTGCCGCCAGTGATGAAGACAGGGATGCCTATGGCTACACCTTC,CAASDEDRDAYGYTF
TRBJ1-2,-,many,TRBV2,TGTGCCAGCAGTTCTGACAGGTTCTATGGCTACACCTTC,CASSSDRFYGYTF
TRBJ1-6,TRBD1,many,TRBV2,TGTGCCAGCAGTGAAGACAGGGGGGAATCACCCCTCCACTTT,CASSEDRGESPLHF
TRBJ2-2,-,few,TRBV14,TGTGCCAGCAGCCAAGGAATAAAGATATCGAACACCGGGGAGCTGTTTTTT,CASSQGIKISNTGELFF
TRBJ1-2,-,many,TRBV5-1,TGCGCCAGCAGCTTGCCAGGGAACGGTGGCTACACCTTC,CASSLPGNGGYTF
TRBJ2-7,TRBD1,-,TRBV18,TGTGCCAGCTCCGGTTTTGACAGGGACGGGTACGAGCAGTACTTC,CASSGFDRDGYEQYF
TRBJ2-5,-,-,TRBV12-5,TGTGCTAGTGGTCCCGGGACCGGGGAGACCCAGTACTTC,CASGPGTGETQYF
TRBJ1-2,TRBD1,few,TRBV5-1,TGCGCCAGCAGGACAGGGGTTAACTATGGCTACACCTTC,CASRTGVNYGYTF
TRBJ1-6,-,-,TRBV20-1,TGCAGTGCTAGAGAGGGGAGTTATAATTCACCCCTCCACTTT,CSAREGSYNSPLHF
TRBJ1-2,TRBD1,-,TRBV4-1,TGCGCCAGCAGCTCCCGGACAGGATGGTATGGCTACACCTTC,CASSSRTGWYGYTF
TRBJ1-5,TRBD1,many,TRBV6-1,TGTGCCAGCAGTCAGCGACAGGGGGTGGTGCGTCAGCCCCAGCATTTT,CASSQRQGVVRQPQHF
TRBJ2-2,TRBD1,-,TRBV5-1,TGCGCCAGCAGCCAAAGACAGGGGATTGCCGGGGAGCTGTTTTTT,CASSQRQGIAGELFF
TRBJ2-1,TRBD2,few,TRBV10-2,TGCGCCAGCAGGCCCCAGACTAGCGGGCCCTACAATGAGCAGTTCTTC,CASRPQTSGPYNEQFF
TRBJ2-2,-,few,TRBV7-9,TGTGCCAGCAGCTCCCCTCTACGGGAGCTGTTTTTT,CASSSPLRELFF
TRBJ2-5,TRBD2,-,TRBV28,TGTGCCAGCAGTGTCCCCGGGACTAGCGGACAAGAGACCCAGTACTTC,CASSVPGTSGQETQYF
TRBJ2-5,TRBD2,many,TRBV24-1,TGTGCCACCAGTGCCCTGACTAGCGGGAGTCGTGAGACCCAGTACTTC,CATSALTSGSRETQYF
TRBJ1-5,-,many,TRBV28,TGTGCCAGCACCCCTTGGAGGGGGGACCATAGCAATCAGCCCCAGCATTTT,CASTPWRGDHSNQPQHF
TRBJ2-7,-,-,TRBV7-2,TGTGCCAGCAGTTTTGAATCTAACGAGCAGTACTTC,CASSFESNEQYF
TRBJ2-7,-,few,TRBV7-9,TGTGCCAGCAGCGGAAATGAAGGTTTTTCCGAGCAGTACTTC,CASSGNEGFSEQYF
TRBJ1-1,-,many,TRBV6-2/TRBV6-3,TGTGCCAGCGGAGGGCTCAACACTGAAGCTTTCTTT,CASGGLNTEAFF